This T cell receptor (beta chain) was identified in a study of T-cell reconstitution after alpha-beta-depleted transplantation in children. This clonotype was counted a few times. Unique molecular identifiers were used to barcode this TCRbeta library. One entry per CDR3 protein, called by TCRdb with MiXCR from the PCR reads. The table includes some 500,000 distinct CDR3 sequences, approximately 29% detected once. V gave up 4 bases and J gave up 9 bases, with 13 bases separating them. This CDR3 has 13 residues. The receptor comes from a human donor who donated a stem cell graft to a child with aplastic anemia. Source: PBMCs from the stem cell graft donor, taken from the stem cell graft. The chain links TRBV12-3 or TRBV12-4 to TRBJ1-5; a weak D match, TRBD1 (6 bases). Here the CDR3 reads CASSSQGIAPQHF. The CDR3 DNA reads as TGTGCCAGCAGTTCCCAGGGGATCGCGCCCCAGCATTTT.